This note documents a single T cell receptor beta chain sequence. No antigen is known for it. A multiplex PCR was run with 60 Vbeta primers and 13 Jbeta primers. Clones were sequenced by immunoSEQ multiplex PCR, and TCRdb holds only the in-frame ones, with some missing. The sample lists about 150,000 clones, 65% to 70% seen once, with about 9.4% in the top ten. The sample is drawn from a study of cytomegalovirus exposure and HLA in healthy donors. Study observations and caveats: Certain indistinguishable V segments, among them TRBV6-2 and TRBV6-3, were excluded. Reportedly, cytomegalovirus status was diagnosed with high sensitivity and specificity.

The CDR3 totals 14 residues. CDR1 and CDR2 from the germline V gene are MNHNY and SVGAGI (reference sequence). Trimming took 5 bases from V and 4 from J; bases not matched to a gene: 4. The clonotype originates from a man aged 25-45 years in good health and CMV-seropositive. The gene calls are TRBV6-6 and TRBJ2-2, with 7 positions matching TRBD2. The sequenced sample consisted of PBMCs. Written as DNA, the CDR3 is TGTGCCAGCAGTCCTAGCGGCCTCACCGGGGAGCTGTTTTTT. Protein product: CASSPSGLTGELFF.